Below, one TCR beta chain is given with its context. Its antigen remains unknown. The sample comes from a study of cytomegalovirus exposure and HLA in healthy donors. Primers: 60 Vbeta forward and 13 Jbeta reverse. Sequenced by immunoSEQ multiplex PCR; TCRdb stores in-frame clones only, minus some. The sample records 95,000 to 150,000 clones, around 77% being singletons. Whole-study results and caveats: With later analysis, a missense DCLRE1C variant became linked to TCR beta V- and J-gene trimming. Three CMV-associated chains proved CMV antigen-specific in vitro.

The sequencing sample was made of PBMCs. The clonotype was recovered from a human donor in good health.

The CDR3 nucleotides read TGTGCCTGGAGTCCCGGGAGCTTTGAAGCTTTCTTT. This codes for CAWSPGSFEAFF. This chain uses TRBV30 with TRBJ1-1, with unresolved D. This CDR3 is built from 12 residues. The V gene lost 2 bases and the J gene lost 7 bases, with 11 bases spanning the gap. Germline V gives CDR1 GTSNPN, CDR2 SVGIG (reference sequence).